This TCR beta chain stems from a study of human T cells and chemical hapten exposure. TCRdb passed the RACE reads through MiXCR, listing each CDR3 protein once. The sample holds roughly 94,000 distinct CDR3 sequences; 9% to 9.5% are singletons and the top ten take 2% to 2.5%. The V end lost 7 bases, the J end lost 0 bases, and 12 bases lay between the germline ends. This CDR3 spans 15 amino acids. The germline V gene has CDR1 LGHNT and CDR2 FRNRAP. The sample's time point: patch test 2, 6 weeks after DPC sensitization. Treatment described: therapeutic diphenylcyclopropenone sensitization with weekly scalp DPC.

Material: whole blood, obtained in connection with sensitization to the hapten diphenylcyclopropenone (DPC). The receptor was isolated from a woman in her forties with alopecia areata. Some clones in this sample may be carry-over from other donors' samples. J is TRBJ2-2 and V is TRBV12-5, with no clear D. DNA of the CDR3: TGTGCTAGTGCTAATGGCGGAACGAACACCGGGGAGCTGTTTTTT. This sequence encodes CASANGGTNTGELFF.